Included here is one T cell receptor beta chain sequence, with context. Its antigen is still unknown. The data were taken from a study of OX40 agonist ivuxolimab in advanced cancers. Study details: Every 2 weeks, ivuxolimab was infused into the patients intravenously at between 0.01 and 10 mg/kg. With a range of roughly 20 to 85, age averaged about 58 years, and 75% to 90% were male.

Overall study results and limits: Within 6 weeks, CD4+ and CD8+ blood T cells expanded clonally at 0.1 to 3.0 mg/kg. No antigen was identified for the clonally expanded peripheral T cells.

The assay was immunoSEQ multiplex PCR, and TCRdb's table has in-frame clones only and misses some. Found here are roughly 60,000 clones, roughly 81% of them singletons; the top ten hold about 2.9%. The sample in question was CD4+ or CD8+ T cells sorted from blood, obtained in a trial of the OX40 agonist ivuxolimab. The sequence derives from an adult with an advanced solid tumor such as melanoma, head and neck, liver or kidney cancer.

The DNA of the CDR3 is TGTGCCAGCGGGGGGGAGGGGACCCAGTACTTC. Its translation: CASGGEGTQYF. V gene TRBV2 combines with J gene TRBJ2-5; 7 positions agree with TRBD2. Germline CDR1 and CDR2: SNHLY and FYNNEI. The CDR3 contains 11 residues. With V trimmed by 8 bases and J by 7 bases, 4 bases remained unmatched.